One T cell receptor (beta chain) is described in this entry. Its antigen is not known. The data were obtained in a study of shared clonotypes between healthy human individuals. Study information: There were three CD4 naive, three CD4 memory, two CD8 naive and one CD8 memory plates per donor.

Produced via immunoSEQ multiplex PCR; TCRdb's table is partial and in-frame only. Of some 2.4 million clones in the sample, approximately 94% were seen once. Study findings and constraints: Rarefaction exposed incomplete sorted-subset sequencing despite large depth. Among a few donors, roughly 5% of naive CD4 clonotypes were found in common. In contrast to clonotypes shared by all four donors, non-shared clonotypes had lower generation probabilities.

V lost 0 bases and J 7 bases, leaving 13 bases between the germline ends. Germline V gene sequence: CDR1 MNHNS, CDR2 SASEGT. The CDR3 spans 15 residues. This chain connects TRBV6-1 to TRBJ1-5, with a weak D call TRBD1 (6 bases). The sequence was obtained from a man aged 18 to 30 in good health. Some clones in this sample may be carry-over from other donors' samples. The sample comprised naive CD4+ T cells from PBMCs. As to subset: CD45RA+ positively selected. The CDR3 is CASSEAWGRGQPQHF. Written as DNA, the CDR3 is TGTGCCAGCAGTGAAGCTTGGGGGCGCGGGCAGCCCCAGCATTTT.